A single sample is the source of the 27 T cell receptor beta chains below, sequenced in a study of technical replicates of blood from a handful of donors listed by TCRdb under 2017. Library method: the immunoSEQ multiplex PCR assay. Sourced from immuneACCESS, this table was stored by TCRdb with only in-frame sequences that have V and J called. A share of the clones is absent; for the studies checked, an unresolved V gene accounts for under half, and the remainder has no known explanation. Present in this sample are some 74,000 clones, 95% to 97% of which were seen just once. The ten largest clones represent roughly 0.3% of the sample. Material for sequencing was T cells isolated from PBMCs. The origin of the receptors is a human donor in good health.

The chain links TRBV6-1 to TRBJ2-5; TRBD2 is a possible D gene (6 bases). V was trimmed by 6 bases and J by 5 bases, leaving 16 bases between them. In germline, CDR1 is MNHNS, CDR2 SASEGT. The CDR3 covers 14 residues. CDR3 bases: TGTGCCAGCAGCGAAAATAGCGGCAGTGAGACCCAGTACTTC. It yields the protein CASSENSGSETQYF.

V gene TRBV2 combines with J gene TRBJ1-1; D not certain. CDR1 is SNHLY and CDR2 is FYNNEI in the germline V gene. V was pared by 8 bases and J by 3 bases, with 13 bases between. The length of the CDR3 is 13 residues. The CDR3 sequence is CASGFTEYTEAFF. Written as DNA, the CDR3 is TGTGCCAGCGGGTTTACAGAATACACTGAAGCTTTCTTT.

This clone appeared a single time. J is TRBJ1-1 and V is TRBV6-5; 8 nucleotides align to TRBD1. Losses at the gene ends were 4 bases for V and 2 bases for J; bases not matched to a gene: 6. The CDR3 length is 15 residues. Germline V lookup: CDR1 MNHEY, CDR2 SVGAGI. Written as DNA, the CDR3 is TGTGCCAGCAGTTCGACGACAGGGGTAAACACTGAAGCTTTCTTT. The encoded protein is CASSSTTGVNTEAFF.

In regard to this clone: Other DNA sequences of this sample code for an identical CDR3. The chain links TRBV27 to TRBJ1-5, with 7 nucleotides matching TRBD1. The CDR3 contains 14 residues. After removal of 3 bases from V and 4 bases from J, the junction contained 3 bases not matched to a gene. In germline, CDR1 is MNHEY, CDR2 SMNVEV (reference sequence). CDR3 nucleotide sequence: TGTGCCAGCAGTTTGGGCAGGGGGAATCAGCCCCAGCATTTT. It yields the protein CASSLGRGNQPQHF.

The rearrangement links TRBV28 to TRBJ2-2, with 9 nucleotides matching TRBD2. Germline V gives CDR1 MDHEN, CDR2 SYDVKM. Unmatched junction bases numbered 8, after V lost 9 bases and J lost 6 bases. The CDR3 runs to 14 residues. The CDR3 region is CASRGGVAPGELFF. The CDR3 DNA is TGTGCCAGTCGCGGGGGGGTAGCACCCGGGGAGCTGTTTTTT.

This chain joins TRBV6-4 and TRBJ1-2; 8 bases are shared with TRBD1. The CDR3 extends over 15 amino acids. Germline V CDR1 and CDR2: MRHNA, SNTAGT. V trimming: 7 bases; J trimming: 2 bases; junction bases outside the gene matches: 9. CDR3 coding DNA: TGTGCCAGCATAAAACAAACAGGGGGAAACTATGGCTACACCTTC. Encoded protein: CASIKQTGGNYGYTF.

V and J are TRBV14 and TRBJ1-2; D unclear. The CDR3 loop spans 14 amino acids. Germline V CDR1 and CDR2: SGHDN, FVKESK. The V end lost 0 bases, the J end lost 4 bases, and 9 bases lay between the germline ends. The CDR3 region is CASSQDINPYGYTF. CDR3 nucleotide sequence: TGTGCCAGCAGCCAAGATATAAATCCCTATGGCTACACCTTC.

CDR3 sequence reads: CASSHRDTEIYEQYF. The CDR3 DNA sequence: TGTGCCAGCAGCCACCGGGACACGGAGATTTACGAGCAGTACTTC. The chain links TRBV7-9 to TRBJ2-7; maybe TRBD1 (6 bases). CDR3 length equals 15 residues. V lost 5 bases and J 4 bases, leaving 18 bases between the germline ends. In germline, CDR1 is SEHNR, CDR2 FQNEAQ (reference sequence).

V gene TRBV25-1 combines with J gene TRBJ2-2; 10 bases are a match to TRBD2. The V gene's germline CDR1 is MGHDK and CDR2 SYGVNS. The V segment lost 1 base and the J segment 6 bases; nucleotides outside the gene matches: 5. The CDR3 is 16 residues long. Written as DNA, the CDR3 is TGTGCCAGCAGTGAATCTAGTCTAGCGGGAGCCGGGGAGCTGTTTTTT. This codes for CASSESSLAGAGELFF.

The chain joins TRBV5-6 to TRBJ1-1, with 9 bases that match TRBD1. Germline loops: CDR1 SGHDT, CDR2 YYEEEE. The length of the CDR3 is 14 residues. V was pared by 1 base and J by 5 bases, with 3 bases of the junction left unmatched. The CDR3 region has the DNA TGTGCCAGCAGCTTGCCGACAGGGGGAACTGAAGCTTTCTTT. It translates to CASSLPTGGTEAFF.

The gene calls are TRBV4-2 and TRBJ1-2; no definite D call. V was shortened by 2 bases and J by 1 base, with 17 bases between the two germline ends. The CDR3 consists of 17 residues. Germline V gene data show CDR1 as LGHNA and CDR2 as YNFKEQ. The CDR3 loop reads CASSQPDGGLGNYGYTF. In DNA, the CDR3 is TGTGCCAGCAGCCAACCTGACGGAGGGCTAGGTAACTATGGCTACACCTTC.

The CDR3 is CASSWEGHNYGYTF. Here the CDR3 DNA reads TGCGCCAGCAGCTGGGAGGGGCATAACTATGGCTACACCTTC. The gene calls are TRBV5-1 and TRBJ1-2, with D tentatively TRBD1 (5 bases). Between the trimmed V and J ends, which lost 3 bases and 1 base, there was a span of 10 bases. The CDR3 is made up of 14 amino acids. In germline, CDR1 is SGHRS, CDR2 YFSETQ.

The CDR3 nucleotides read TGTGCCAGCCAACAGGGTCGGTACGAGCAGTACTTC. Encoded protein: CASQQGRYEQYF. V and J are TRBV7-9 and TRBJ2-7, with D maybe TRBD1 (6 bases). The CDR3 has 12 residues. CDR1 is SEHNR and CDR2 is FQNEAQ in the germline V gene (reference sequence). With 8 bases removed from V and 4 bases from J, the gap between germline ends came to 12 bases.

CDR3 in DNA: TGTGCCAGCAGCCAAGGATGGACTAGCGTTAAAGAGACCCAGTACTTC. It is translated as CASSQGWTSVKETQYF. The V and J genes are TRBV4-2 and TRBJ2-5; 9 bases match TRBD2. CDR1 is LGHNA and CDR2 is YNFKEQ in the germline V gene. CDR3 length: 16 residues. Trimming removed 1 base from V and 3 bases from J; junction bases left unmatched: 6.

The genes are TRBV7-3 and TRBJ2-7; D remains unclear. With 5 bases removed from V and 3 bases from J, the gap between germline ends came to 11 bases. The CDR3 is 13 residues long. CDR1 and CDR2 (germline): SGHTA, FQGTGA. CDR3 DNA sequence: TGTGCCAGCAGCACGAGAGCAGGCTACGAGCAGTACTTC. This gives the protein CASSTRAGYEQYF. The variable domain in full, with the rest retrieved from reference TRBV7-3 and TRBJ2-7, is GAGVSQTPSNKVTEKGKYVELRCDPISGHTALYWYRQSLGQGPEFLIYFQGTGAADDSGLPNDRFFAVRPEGSVSTLKIQRTERGDSAVYLCASSTRAGYEQYFGPGTRLTVT.

The chain carries TRBV5-1 and TRBJ1-2, with TRBD1 identical over 10 bases. The CDR3 extends over 17 amino acids. Germline lookup yields CDR1 SGHRS and CDR2 YFSETQ. The junction had 18 bases not matched to a gene; V was cut back by 5 bases and J by 8 bases. CDR3 sequence reads: CASRSGGPGQGSDGYTF. The CDR3 DNA reads as TGCGCCAGCAGGTCCGGAGGGCCGGGACAGGGGTCCGACGGCTACACCTTC.

This CDR3 is CASSLGAGFRELFF. The CDR3 DNA reads TGTGCCAGCAGCTTAGGCGCAGGGTTCAGGGAGCTGTTTTTT. The chain is built from TRBV11-3 and TRBJ2-2; a weak D match, TRBD1 (5 bases). Trimming took 1 base from V and 9 from J, leaving 12 bases between them. This CDR3 comprises 14 residues. The germline CDR1 and CDR2 sequences are SGHNT and YENEEA.

The V call is TRBV19, the J call TRBJ2-7, with D possibly being TRBD1 (6 bases). V was cut by 3 bases and J by 5 bases, with 17 bases left in between. Per the germline V gene, CDR1 is LNHDA and CDR2 is SQIVND (reference sequence). CDR3 size: 15 residues. The CDR3 nucleotides read TGTGCCAGTAGTATGTTGGACAGTTCGCCCCACGAGCAGTACTTC. This gives the protein CASSMLDSSPHEQYF.

The V and J genes are TRBV30 and TRBJ1-2; D ambiguous. Trimming took off 6 bases at V and 4 bases at J, with 9 bases between the two ends. Germline CDR1 and CDR2: GTSNPN and SVGIG (reference sequence). The CDR3 spans 11 residues. The chain's CDR3 is CACQFPYGYTF. The CDR3 nucleotides are TGTGCCTGCCAGTTCCCCTATGGCTACACCTTC.

The rearrangement joins TRBV11-2 to TRBJ1-1; D is ambiguous. This CDR3 comprises 12 residues. Germline V gene sequence: CDR1 SGHAT, CDR2 FQNNGV. V was clipped by 5 bases and J by 5 bases, with 9 bases between them. The CDR3 protein is CASSPRTTEAFF. CDR3 DNA: TGTGCCAGCAGCCCCCGGACTACTGAAGCTTTCTTT.

The V gene is TRBV7-2, the J gene TRBJ2-7, with no clear D. CDR1 and CDR2 (germline): SGHTA, FQGNSA. V was clipped by 5 bases and J by 2 bases, with 4 bases between them. This CDR3 is 11 amino acids long. Here the CDR3 reads CASSPAYEQYF. CDR3 nucleotides: TGTGCCAGCAGCCCGGCCTACGAGCAGTACTTC.

The chain recombines TRBV5-4 with TRBJ1-2; weak D call: TRBD1 (6 bases). The V end was cut by 4 bases, the J end by 2 bases, with 12 bases between. The germline gives CDR1 SGHNT, CDR2 YYREEE (reference sequence). CDR3 length: 14 residues. The CDR3 spells CASSPDSRNYGYTF. CDR3 DNA: TGTGCCAGCAGCCCGGACAGTCGGAACTATGGCTACACCTTC.

The chain recombines TRBV5-5 with TRBJ2-4; 10 bases fit TRBD1. Germline V gene sequence: CDR1 SGHKS, CDR2 YYEKEE (reference sequence). The CDR3 is 15 residues long. Trimming took 0 bases from V and 8 from J; bases not matched to a gene: 5. The CDR3 coding sequence is TGTGCCAGCAGCTTGGTCGGGACAGGGGCAGACATTCAGTACTTC. Translated, it gives CASSLVGTGADIQYF.

The J gene is TRBJ1-2, the V gene TRBV30, with D tentatively TRBD1 (5 bases). This CDR3 spans 15 amino acids. Between the trimmed V and J ends, which lost 4 bases and 3 bases, there was a span of 18 bases. Germline loops: CDR1 GTSNPN, CDR2 SVGIG (reference sequence). The DNA of the CDR3 is TGTGCCTGGACCTACATGGAGGGGACCCACTATGGCTACACCTTC. This encodes CAWTYMEGTHYGYTF.

This clone was observed a single time. Here the CDR3 reads CASSPRGSGAGNTIYF. DNA for the CDR3: TGTGCCAGCAGCCCTAGGGGTTCTGGGGCTGGAAACACCATATATTTT. The rearrangement links TRBV7-8 to TRBJ1-3; a possible D gene is TRBD1 (5 bases). Germline V gene sequence: CDR1 SGHVS, CDR2 FQNEAQ. This CDR3 spans 16 amino acids. Trimming removed 5 bases from V and 2 bases from J, with 16 bases in between.

The chain is built from TRBV19 and TRBJ1-1; a possible D gene is TRBD1 (6 bases). Trimming left V 6 bases short and J 4 bases short, with 18 bases between. In germline, CDR1 is LNHDA, CDR2 SQIVND (reference sequence). This CDR3 is built from 15 residues. CDR3 region: CASRPSGSRGTEAFF. The DNA of the CDR3 is TGTGCCAGTAGACCGTCAGGGTCCAGGGGCACTGAAGCTTTCTTT.

The chain has TRBV7-9 and TRBJ1-1; D is undetermined. This CDR3 is 13 amino acids long. V gave up 5 bases and J gave up 1 base, with 8 bases separating them. CDR1 and CDR2 (germline): SEHNR, FQNEAQ (reference sequence). The CDR3 region is CASSRTQNTEAFF. The CDR3 region has the DNA TGTGCCAGCAGCAGAACTCAGAACACTGAAGCTTTCTTT.